A selection of T cell receptor beta chains follows, all from one sample in a study of blood T cell repertoires in COVID-19. Measured with immunoSEQ multiplex PCR; TCRdb has only the in-frame clones, and not every one. The data contain about 250,000 clones, 70% to 90% of them singletons. The sequenced sample was peripheral blood. These receptor sequences come from a man aged 18 to 30 with active or convalescent COVID-19. Each CDR3 is given with its conserved first and last residue. A D gene is named only where the DNA matches it firmly. Rows give clone size only sometimes, using once, few, many, or a class for an expanded clone.

V gene	D gene	J gene	clone size	CDR3 protein	CDR3 DNA
TRBV27	TRBD1	TRBJ2-7	once	CASSWDRRPYEQYF	TGTGCCAGCAGTTGGGACAGGCGACCATACGAGCAGTACTTC
TRBV5-1	TRBD1	TRBJ1-6	few	CASSPAPTGIYNSPLHF	TGCGCCAGCAGCCCGGCCCCGACAGGGATCTATAATTCACCCCTCCACTTT
TRBV7-6	NA	TRBJ2-1	NA	CASSTGTPQGNEQFF	TGTGCCAGCAGCACCGGGACTCCTCAGGGCAATGAGCAGTTCTTC
TRBV5-1	TRBD1	TRBJ1-1	NA	CASSRTGATEAFF	TGCGCCAGCAGCCGGACAGGTGCGACTGAAGCTTTCTTT
TRBV29-1	TRBD1	TRBJ1-2	once	CSVPGTGDGYTF	TGCAGCGTACCCGGGACAGGGGATGGCTACACCTTC
TRBV7-9	TRBD1	TRBJ1-1	few	CASSLADRATEAFF	TGTGCCAGCAGCTTAGCGGACAGGGCCACTGAAGCTTTCTTT
TRBV20-1	TRBD2	TRBJ2-7	NA	CSASSTSLLVF	TGCAGTGCTTCATCGACTAGCCTGCTCGTCTTC
TRBV7-9	NA	TRBJ2-1	NA	CASSPPGYNEQFF	TGTGCCAGCAGCCCGCCGGGGTACAATGAGCAGTTCTTC
TRBV6-4	NA	TRBJ1-5	few	CASSVTAGSNQPQHF	TGTGCCAGCAGTGTAACGGCAGGAAGCAATCAGCCCCAGCATTTT
TRBV19	TRBD2	TRBJ2-1	NA	CASSIIAGKTGNEQFF	TGTGCCAGTAGTATAATAGCGGGGAAAACAGGGAATGAGCAGTTCTTC
TRBV7-6	TRBD1	TRBJ2-3	NA	CASSPNRDRGQDTQYF	TGTGCCAGCAGCCCAAACCGGGACAGGGGGCAAGATACGCAGTATTTT
TRBV30	TRBD1	TRBJ1-1	NA	CAWQGRDRGTGLNTEAFF	TGTGCCTGGCAGGGCCGGGACAGGGGAACGGGTTTGAACACTGAAGCTTTCTTT
TRBV7-8	NA	TRBJ1-5	NA	CASSTALRQPQHF	TGTGCCAGCAGCACAGCCCTACGCCAGCCCCAGCATTTT
TRBV15	NA	TRBJ1-1	NA	CATSRHREGAEAFF	TGTGCCACCAGCAGGCACAGGGAAGGAGCTGAAGCTTTCTTT
TRBV9	NA	TRBJ2-7	NA	CASSVEGGSYEQYF	TGTGCCAGCAGCGTAGAGGGAGGCTCCTACGAGCAGTACTTC
TRBV5-4	NA	TRBJ1-1	NA	CASSAARAMNTEAFF	TGTGCCAGCAGCGCCGCCAGGGCCATGAACACTGAAGCTTTCTTT
TRBV6-4	TRBD1	TRBJ1-2	NA	CASSGPGQGGGYTF	TGTGCCAGCAGCGGACCAGGACAGGGAGGTGGCTACACCTTC
TRBV18	TRBD1	TRBJ1-4	NA	CASSPLGGEEKLFF	TGTGCCAGCTCACCTTTAGGGGGCGAAGAAAAACTGTTTTTT
TRBV7-3	TRBD1	TRBJ2-5	NA	CASSQDRGETQYF	TGTGCCAGCAGCCAAGACAGGGGCGAGACCCAGTACTTC
TRBV7-9	TRBD1	TRBJ1-4	NA	CASSPRTGANEKLFF	TGTGCCAGCAGCCCCAGGACAGGAGCTAATGAAAAACTGTTTTTT
TRBV6-1	NA	TRBJ2-1	NA	CASSEVRNEQFF	TGTGCCAGCAGTGAAGTGCGCAATGAGCAGTTCTTC
TRBV5-1	NA	TRBJ1-2	NA	CASSLEQTAGGYTF	TGCGCCAGCAGCTTGGAACAGACTGCGGGGGGCTACACCTTC
TRBV7-2	NA	TRBJ2-1	few	CASSLAERPVRFF	TGTGCCAGCAGCTTAGCAGAGCGGCCCGTTCGGTTCTTC
TRBV18	TRBD1	TRBJ2-7	NA	CASSPRPPGQGTTYEQYF	TGTGCCAGCTCACCCCGGCCTCCGGGACAGGGAACGACCTACGAGCAGTACTTC
TRBV11-3	NA	TRBJ1-6	NA	CASLYSPLHF	TGTGCCAGCCTTTATTCACCCCTCCACTTT
TRBV9	TRBD2	TRBJ2-7	few	CASSVGWRSSGGEQYF	TGTGCCAGCAGCGTCGGGTGGAGGTCTAGCGGAGGCGAGCAGTACTTC
TRBV15	TRBD2	TRBJ2-1	NA	CATSKERGSHNEQFF	TGTGCCACCAGCAAGGAGCGGGGTTCCCACAATGAGCAGTTCTTC
TRBV7-3	NA	TRBJ1-1	NA	CASSLGHTTEAFF	TGTGCCAGCAGCTTGGGACATACCACTGAAGCTTTCTTT
TRBV5-1	TRBD1	TRBJ2-7	once	CATTPGTGIYEQYF	TGCGCCACCACGCCCGGGACAGGAATCTACGAGCAGTACTTC
TRBV7-9	TRBD1	TRBJ1-1	NA	CASSSASIGTGGLNTEAFF	TGTGCCAGCAGCTCGGCGTCGATCGGGACAGGGGGTTTGAACACTGAAGCTTTCTTT